This TCR beta chain is drawn from a study of T cells in Graves' hyperthyroidism and ophthalmopathy. RNA transcripts served as the template for amplifying TCR beta CDR3 regions. In the first-round RT-PCR of the TCR CDR3, the HTBI primer set was used. TCRdb reprocessed the multiplex PCR reads with MiXCR, giving one entry per CDR3 protein. Among hundreds of thousands of distinct CDR3 sequences, less than 25% were seen once, and the ten largest hold more than 30%. This clonotype showed up just a few times. The CDR3 is made up of 15 amino acids. The germline V and J ends were trimmed by 5 bases and 1 base, with 15 bases remaining between them. Per the germline V gene, CDR1 is SGHNT and CDR2 is YYREEE (reference sequence).

This rearrangement joins TRBV5-4 to TRBJ2-5; D perhaps matches TRBD2 (6 bases). This clonotype was obtained from a man aged 25-40 years with Graves' ophthalmopathy. Sequenced sample: blood. CDR3 DNA: TGTGCCAGCAGGGGTCCGGGAGTACCCCAAGAGACCCAGTACTTC. Translating it yields CASRGPGVPQETQYF.